The clone carrying this T cell receptor beta chain appeared a few times. This CDR3 comprises 17 residues. V shed 5 bases and J shed 0 bases, with 17 bases lying between them. The data stem from a study of T-cell memory formation after mild COVID-19. After 5'RACE with constant-segment primers, TCR alpha and TCR beta cDNA libraries carrying sample barcodes and UMIs were obtained. One entry per CDR3 protein, called by TCRdb with MiXCR from the 5' RACE reads. The table lists some 290,000 distinct CDR3 sequences, around 15% of them singletons, with roughly a fifth in the top ten. The specimen sequenced was PBMCs or a T cell subset sorted from them (not recorded which). The chain couples TRBV12-3 or TRBV12-4 to TRBJ2-4, with a tentative D call TRBD2 (5 bases). The sequence was obtained from a man younger than 35 who had mild COVID-19 (a few samples of this study predate the infection). Cell type and time point are not known. CDR3 sequence (DNA): TGTGCCAGCAGTACCGAGCCGGGGTCAGGAGCCAAAAACATTCAGTACTTC. It encodes CASSTEPGSGAKNIQYF.